What follows are 25 T cell receptor beta chains derived from one specimen sequenced in a study of blood T cell repertoires in COVID-19. Only in-frame clones appear in the TCRdb table, and some are missing; sequencing was by immunoSEQ multiplex PCR. The repertoire holds about 370,000 clones, with about 89% as singletons. Source material: peripheral blood. The receptors were sampled from a woman younger than 45 with COVID-19, enrolled during active disease.

The chain uses TRBV6-5 and TRBJ2-2, with TRBD1 identical over 8 bases. Unmatched junction bases numbered 6, after V lost 5 bases and J lost 7 bases. Per germline, CDR1 MNHEY and CDR2 SVGAGI. The CDR3 loop spans 14 amino acids. This chain's CDR3 is CASSRTGINGELFF. In nucleotides, the CDR3 is TGTGCCAGCAGTAGGACAGGGATTAACGGGGAGCTGTTTTTT.

CDR3 DNA: TGTGCCAGCAGCCCAGGACAGGGGACCCTCTATGGCTACACCTTC. Its protein product is CASSPGQGTLYGYTF. This chain uses TRBV5-8 with TRBJ1-2; 9 positions agree with TRBD1. V trimming: 4 bases; J trimming: 4 bases; junction bases outside the gene matches: 8. The germline V gene has CDR1 SGHTS and CDR2 YDEGEE. This CDR3 is 15 amino acids long.

The chain recombines TRBV19 with TRBJ1-2, with D hard to call. Germline CDR1 reads LNHDA; CDR2 reads SQIVND (reference sequence). This CDR3 is built from 13 residues. The ends were cut back, 1 base at V and 4 bases at J, with 7 bases in the middle. The CDR3 DNA reads as TGTGCCAGTAGTATAGGACTGACCTATGGCTACACCTTC. Its protein is CASSIGLTYGYTF.

The genes are TRBV7-2 and TRBJ1-1; 8 nucleotides agree with TRBD1. With V trimmed by 4 bases and J by 7 bases, 8 bases remained unmatched. CDR3 length equals 14 residues. The V gene's germline CDR1 is SGHTA and CDR2 FQGNSA. The CDR3 sequence: CASSYTGGKLEAFF. CDR3 nucleotide sequence: TGTGCCAGCAGCTACACAGGGGGTAAGCTTGAAGCTTTCTTT.

This clone has only one observation. This chain links TRBV16 with TRBJ2-1, with 8 bases matching TRBD2. V lost 4 bases, J lost 12 bases, and 14 bases stayed unmatched. The germline gives CDR1 KGHSY, CDR2 FQNENV. The CDR3 is 15 residues long. CDR3 coding DNA: TGTGCCAGCAGCCCCCCCGGGACTAGGCTAAGAGGGCAGTTCTTC. This gives the protein CASSPPGTRLRGQFF.

This chain links TRBV2 with TRBJ2-2; tentative D call: TRBD2 (6 bases). V was clipped by 8 bases and J by 6 bases, with 16 bases between them. From germline, CDR1 is SNHLY and CDR2 FYNNEI. The CDR3 runs 14 residues. The CDR3 sequence is CASAIRGLAGELFF. CDR3 coding DNA: TGTGCCAGCGCCATCCGGGGGTTAGCCGGGGAGCTGTTTTTT.

The table lists this clone with a few counts. The chain links TRBV10-3 to TRBJ2-5; D is uncertain. The length of the CDR3 is 13 residues. V was clipped by 9 bases and J by 2 bases, with 13 bases between them. Germline CDR1 reads ENHRY; CDR2 reads SYGVKD. The CDR3 protein is CAMSFTDQETQYF. CDR3 DNA sequence: TGTGCCATGAGTTTCACAGATCAAGAGACCCAGTACTTC.

The genes are TRBV9 and TRBJ2-3, with unresolved D. The CDR3 loop spans 16 amino acids. Germline values: CDR1 SGDLS, CDR2 YYNGEE. The V and J ends lost 0 bases and 0 bases respectively, with 11 bases between them. CDR3 in DNA: TGTGCCAGCAGCGTAGGTGGCGGTTCTAGCACAGATACGCAGTATTTT. Encoded protein: CASSVGGGSSTDTQYF.

DNA of the CDR3: TGTGCTAGTGTAAAACCGGGACAGGGGGCTCTTGACACTGAAGCTTTCTTT. It specifies CASVKPGQGALDTEAFF. The rearrangement uses TRBV12-5 and TRBJ1-1, with 12 bases that match TRBD1. J was trimmed by 3 bases and V by 7 bases; bases with no gene match: 12. Germline values: CDR1 LGHNT, CDR2 FRNRAP. The CDR3 is 17 amino acids.

This clone was seen a single time. CDR3 sequence: CATSSGRAYEQFF. CDR3 DNA sequence: TGTGCCACCTCTAGCGGGAGGGCCTATGAGCAGTTCTTC. V usage is TRBV28 and J usage is TRBJ2-1, with 12 bases aligning to TRBD2. V lost 10 bases to trimming and J lost 8 bases; unmatched junction nucleotides: 6. This CDR3 contains 13 residues. Germline CDR1 and CDR2: MDHEN and SYDVKM.

The V and J genes are TRBV9 and TRBJ2-3; 11 bases line up with TRBD2. J gave up 4 bases and V 6 bases, and 10 bases lay outside the gene matches. Germline CDR1 reads SGDLS; CDR2 reads YYNGEE. The CDR3 loop spans 16 amino acids. Here the CDR3 reads CASTPRVAGGPDTQYF. The DNA for the CDR3 is TGTGCCAGCACCCCCAGGGTAGCGGGGGGGCCAGATACGCAGTATTTT.

This clone has a single count. The chain has TRBV4-1 and TRBJ1-1; TRBD1 agrees at 11 bases. This CDR3 spans 16 amino acids. V shed 3 bases, J shed 0 bases, and the junction held 3 bases outside the gene matches. Germline assignment: CDR1 MGHRA and CDR2 YSYEKL. The CDR3 DNA is TGCGCCAGCAGCCATAGGGACAGGGGGATGAACACTGAAGCTTTCTTT. Amino acids: CASSHRDRGMNTEAFF.

CDR3 nucleotide sequence: TGTGCTAGTGGTTTGGAACTCTACAGCGGGAGTCTTGAGCAGTTCTTC. This sequence encodes CASGLELYSGSLEQFF. The chain combines TRBV12-5 with TRBJ2-1; TRBD2 agrees at 8 bases. Germline CDR1 is LGHNT and CDR2 is FRNRAP. The CDR3 has 16 residues. V trimming: 1 base; J trimming: 9 bases; junction bases outside the gene matches: 11.

The chain carries TRBV10-3 and TRBJ2-1; D may be TRBD2 (5 bases). The CDR3 totals 14 residues. V dropped 11 bases and J dropped 6 bases, with 20 bases sitting between them. The germline gives CDR1 ENHRY, CDR2 SYGVKD. Written as DNA, the CDR3 is TGTGCCGTGGGCTTAGGGCTAGCAAGCAATGAGCAGTTCTTC. Its protein product is CAVGLGLASNEQFF.

The V call is TRBV5-6, the J call TRBJ2-1; D remains ambiguous. Between the trimmed V and J ends, which lost 0 bases and 14 bases, there was a span of 15 bases. From germline, CDR1 is SGHDT and CDR2 YYEEEE. The CDR3 loop spans 13 amino acids. CDR3 nucleotides: TGTGCCAGCAGCTTGGGACGGCGGTTAGGTGAGTTCTTC. This codes for CASSLGRRLGEFF.

This clone was seen more than once but under ten times. The chain uses TRBV12-3 or TRBV12-4 and TRBJ2-7; D uncertain. Trimming took off 6 bases at V and 3 bases at J, with 9 bases between the two ends. The CDR3 is 12 residues long. This CDR3 is CASRFSFYEQYF. The CDR3 DNA reads as TGTGCCAGCAGGTTCTCCTTCTACGAGCAGTACTTC.

The chain uses TRBV5-4 and TRBJ2-5; D possibly corresponds to TRBD2 (6 bases). Trimming stripped 4 bases from V and 1 base from J, with 11 bases between. CDR3 length equals 14 residues. Germline assignment: CDR1 SGHNT and CDR2 YYREEE (reference sequence). The CDR3 DNA reads TGTGCCAGCAGCCGGGAGACGAGCCAAGAGACCCAGTACTTC. This codes for CASSRETSQETQYF.

The V and J genes are TRBV5-1 and TRBJ2-3; 8 bases agree with TRBD1. Germline V gives CDR1 SGHRS, CDR2 YFSETQ. The CDR3 has 17 residues. The trim removed 0 bases at V and 4 bases at J, leaving 10 bases unmatched. The DNA for the CDR3 is TGCGCCAGCAGCTTGGCGGACAGGGAAGATGTCGCAGATACGCAGTATTTT. It is translated as CASSLADREDVADTQYF. The full variable domain, with the rest looked up from reference TRBV5-1 and TRBJ2-3, is KAGVTQTPRYLIKTRGQQVTLSCSPISGHRSVSWYQQTPGQGLQFLFEYFSETQRNKGNFPGRFSGRQFSNSRSEMNVSTLELGDSALYLCASSLADREDVADTQYFGPGTRLTVL.

This clone has only a few counts. The rearrangement uses TRBV7-9 and TRBJ1-2, with TRBD1 matching over 7 bases. Per the germline V gene, CDR1 is SEHNR and CDR2 is FQNEAQ (reference sequence). The trim removed 5 bases at V and 6 bases at J, leaving 6 bases unmatched. The CDR3 contains 13 residues. The CDR3 nucleotides read TGTGCCAGCAGCCCACGGACAGGAGATGGCTACACCTTC. This translates into CASSPRTGDGYTF.

This clone was recorded once. The chain links TRBV7-2 to TRBJ1-1, with 7 positions matching TRBD1. The CDR3 sequence is 13 residues long. Germline lookup yields CDR1 SGHTA and CDR2 FQGNSA. Trimming removed 3 bases from V and 5 bases from J; junction bases left unmatched: 3. The CDR3 loop is CASSFTGVTEAFF. The CDR3 DNA reads as TGTGCCAGCAGCTTCACAGGGGTGACTGAAGCTTTCTTT.

The V and J genes are TRBV25-1 and TRBJ1-6; D gene uncertain. Germline V gives CDR1 MGHDK, CDR2 SYGVNS. Trimming left V 5 bases short and J 10 bases short, with 12 bases between. This CDR3 has 13 amino acids. The CDR3 sequence: CASSSRVGSPLHF. The CDR3 nucleotides are TGTGCCAGCAGTAGCCGGGTTGGATCACCCCTCCACTTT.

This sequence joins TRBV6-5 and TRBJ1-3, with TRBD1 matching over 8 bases. The CDR3 is made up of 15 amino acids. Germline V CDR1 and CDR2: MNHEY, SVGAGI. J lost 3 bases, V lost 6 bases, and 7 bases had no gene match. The CDR3 protein is CASSTTGDYGNTIYF. The CDR3 DNA sequence: TGTGCCAGCAGCACGACAGGGGACTATGGAAACACCATATATTTT.

The chain couples TRBV24-1 to TRBJ2-3; 16 positions agree with TRBD2. V shed 10 bases and J 0 bases; nucleotides not matched to a gene: 3. CDR1 KGHDR and CDR2 SFDVKD come from the germline V gene. The CDR3 spans 16 residues. The DNA of the CDR3 is TGTGCCACAGGGACTAGCGGGGGGGAAAGCACAGATACGCAGTATTTT. Protein sequence: CATGTSGGESTDTQYF.

This clone was detected only a few times. The chain links TRBV28 to TRBJ2-7; 9 positions agree with TRBD1. This CDR3 contains 13 residues. Per the germline V gene, CDR1 is MDHEN and CDR2 is SYDVKM. The V gene end was trimmed by 3 bases and the J gene end by 9 bases; junction bases not matched to a gene: 6. CDR3 DNA: TGTGCCAGCAGTTTGGGACAGGGTGTAGGGCAGTACTTC. As protein: CASSLGQGVGQYF.

The V call is TRBV29-1, the J call TRBJ2-3, with TRBD2 matching 14 bases. V was clipped by 7 bases and J by 6 bases; unmatched bases: 3. Germline lookup yields CDR1 SQVTM and CDR2 ANQGSEA. The CDR3 totals 13 residues. The CDR3 reads CSARTSGRDTQYF. The CDR3 DNA sequence: TGCAGCGCCCGGACTAGCGGGAGGGATACGCAGTATTTT.